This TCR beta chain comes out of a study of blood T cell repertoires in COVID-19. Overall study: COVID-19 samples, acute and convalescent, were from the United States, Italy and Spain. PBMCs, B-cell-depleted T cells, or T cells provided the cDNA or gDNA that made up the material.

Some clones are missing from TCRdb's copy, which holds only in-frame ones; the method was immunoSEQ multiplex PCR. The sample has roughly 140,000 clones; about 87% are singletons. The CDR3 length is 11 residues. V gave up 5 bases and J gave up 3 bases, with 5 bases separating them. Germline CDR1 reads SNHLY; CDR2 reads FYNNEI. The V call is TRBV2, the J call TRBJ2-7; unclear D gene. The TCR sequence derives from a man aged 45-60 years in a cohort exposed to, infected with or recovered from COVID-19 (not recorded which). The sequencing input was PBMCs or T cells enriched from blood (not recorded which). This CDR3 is CASSFSYEQYF. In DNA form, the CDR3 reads TGTGCCAGCAGTTTCAGCTACGAGCAGTACTTC.